This T cell receptor (beta chain) originates from a study of blood T cell repertoires in COVID-19. V shed 5 bases, J shed 6 bases, and the junction held 9 bases outside the gene matches. This CDR3 spans 15 amino acids. Germline loops: CDR1 LNHDA, CDR2 SQIVND (reference sequence). TCRdb's table, derived via immunoSEQ multiplex PCR, lists solely in-frame clones and lacks some. The sample records 380,000 or so clones, approximately 88% being singletons. The V call is TRBV19, the J call TRBJ2-1; 8 nucleotides line up with TRBD1. Sequencing used peripheral blood. This clonotype was sampled from a man aged 35-49 years with acute or convalescent COVID-19. The CDR3 reads CASSRTGQGANEQFF. DNA for the CDR3: TGTGCCAGTAGTCGCACAGGGCAGGGGGCCAATGAGCAGTTCTTC.